These T cell receptor beta chains were read from a single sample in a study of cytomegalovirus exposure and HLA in healthy donors. Data came from immunoSEQ multiplex PCR; TCRdb stores just in-frame clones and leaves some out. The sample contains about 110,000 clones, almost 75% of which appear only once. The sample was PBMCs. The receptor set was obtained from a man aged 40-49 years in good health and CMV-seronegative. CDR3s include the opening cysteine and the closing phenylalanine or tryptophan. Fields, in order: D gene, clone size, J gene, V gene, CDR3 protein, CDR3 DNA. A D gene is named only where the DNA matches it firmly. Clone size appears in some rows only: once, few, many, or a class for an expanded clone.

>-|-|TRBJ2-5|TRBV28
CASSRKIYSQETQYF
TGTGCCAGCAGTCGTAAAATCTACAGTCAAGAGACCCAGTACTTC
>-|-|TRBJ2-5|TRBV6-5
CASSYETTGFETQYF
TGTGCCAGCAGTTACGAAACTACGGGGTTCGAGACCCAGTACTTC
>-|-|TRBJ2-7|TRBV9
CASSVAGHLDEQYF
TGTGCCAGCAGCGTAGCGGGACACCTAGACGAGCAGTACTTC
>TRBD2|-|TRBJ2-1|TRBV7-9
CASSLLLAGRDEQFF
TGTGCCAGCAGCTTGCTACTAGCGGGGAGGGATGAGCAGTTCTTC
>-|-|TRBJ1-1|TRBV29-1
CSAEVRGDTEAFF
TGCAGCGCCGAGGTACGGGGGGACACTGAAGCTTTCTTT
>TRBD2|few|TRBJ2-1|TRBV10-3
CAMSLVERGAGHEQFF
TGTGCCATGTCTTTGGTAGAGCGGGGGGCAGGTCATGAGCAGTTCTTC
>-|-|TRBJ1-2|TRBV29-1
CSVEDYRGGGYTF
TGCAGCGTTGAAGATTACCGGGGTGGAGGCTACACCTTC
>TRBD2|-|TRBJ2-7|TRBV7-9
CASSLERGAPPEQYF
TGTGCCAGCAGCTTAGAGCGGGGGGCACCCCCCGAGCAGTACTTC
>TRBD2|few|TRBJ2-3|TRBV12-5
CASGGSGAPDTQYF
TGTGCTAGTGGTGGTAGCGGGGCCCCAGATACGCAGTATTTT
>-|-|TRBJ1-1|TRBV5-6
CASSLLGAGRGTEAFF
TGTGCCAGCAGTCTCCTAGGCGCGGGGCGAGGGACTGAAGCTTTCTTT
>-|-|TRBJ2-3|TRBV5-4
CASTASVSDTQYF
TGTGCCAGCACCGCGTCTGTTTCAGATACGCAGTATTTT
>-|-|TRBJ1-1|TRBV27
CASSFTMTANTEAFF
TGTGCCAGCAGTTTCACGATGACAGCTAACACTGAAGCTTTCTTT
>-|-|TRBJ1-2|TRBV2
CASNADGVYGYTF
TGTGCCAGCAACGCGGACGGGGTATATGGCTACACCTTC
>TRBD2|-|TRBJ2-7|TRBV2
CASSRTSATYEQYF
TGTGCCAGCAGCAGGACTAGCGCCACCTACGAGCAGTACTTC
>TRBD2|-|TRBJ2-7|TRBV27
CASSFRGDDYEQYF
TGTGCCAGCAGTTTTCGGGGGGATGACTACGAGCAGTACTTC
>TRBD2|-|TRBJ2-1|TRBV9
CASSPTSGGHNEQFF
TGTGCCAGCAGCCCAACTAGCGGGGGACACAATGAGCAGTTCTTC
>-|-|TRBJ2-5|TRBV6-1
CASTPGQVMGETQYF
TGTGCCAGCACTCCGGGACAAGTAATGGGAGAGACCCAGTACTTC
>-|-|TRBJ1-5|TRBV2
CASMAGSNQPQHF
TGTGCCAGCATGGCAGGGTCCAATCAGCCCCAGCATTTT
>-|few|TRBJ1-4|TRBV6-5
CASSYLNEKLFF
TGTGCCAGCAGTTACCTTAATGAAAAACTGTTTTTT
>TRBD1|-|TRBJ2-5|TRBV5-1
CASSLARDSLETQYF
TGCGCCAGCAGCTTGGCCAGGGACAGTTTAGAGACCCAGTACTTC
>-|-|TRBJ2-2|TRBV7-9
CASSFLVGAGELFF
TGTGCCAGCAGCTTTTTAGTAGGAGCCGGGGAGCTGTTTTTT
>-|-|TRBJ2-7|TRBV6-1
CASSEGGEMVLYEQYF
TGTGCCAGCAGTGAGGGGGGAGAGATGGTTCTCTACGAGCAGTACTTC
>TRBD1|-|TRBJ2-3|TRBV7-8
CASSLQTGDLGSTQYF
TGTGCCAGCAGCTTACAGACAGGGGACCTCGGCTCTACGCAGTATTTT